A single sample gave rise to the 26 T cell receptor beta chains below, sequenced in a study of monozygotic twins with inflammatory bowel disease. TCRdb reworked the 5' RACE reads into one entry per CDR3 protein, no DNA. The data show 310,000 or so distinct CDR3 sequences, and the top ten clones hold 2% to 2.5%. Sequencing was carried out using blood. These receptors were obtained from a human donor with ulcerative colitis or Crohn's disease, or a healthy co-twin of an affected twin (not recorded which).

The chain uses TRBV7-8 and TRBJ2-3; absent DNA, TCRdb's TRBD2 call cannot be checked. The CDR3 length is 15 residues. The V gene's germline CDR1 is SGHVS and CDR2 FQNEAQ. CDR3: CASSLTSGVPDTQYF. Looking up the rest from reference TRBV7-8 and TRBJ2-3 gives the full variable domain: GAGVSQSPRYKVAKRGQDVALRCDPISGHVSLFWYQQALGQGPEFLTYFQNEAQLDKSGLPSDRFFAERPEGSVSTLKIQRTQQEDSAVYLCASSLTSGVPDTQYFGPGTRLTVL.

The chain joins TRBV5-1 to TRBJ1-2. The CDR3 runs to 11 residues. Per germline, CDR1 SGHRS and CDR2 YFSETQ. The CDR3 here is CASSTKDGYTF.

This rearrangement joins TRBV28 to TRBJ2-7. The germline CDR1 and CDR2 sequences are MDHEN and SYDVKM. The CDR3 is 14 amino acids. The chain's CDR3 is CASKTAETRYEQYF.

The CDR3 loop reads CASSLNRQGEQYF. This chain links TRBV7-3 with TRBJ2-7; TCRdb indicates TRBD1, and absent DNA this call remains unverified. Germline CDR1 SGHTA, CDR2 FQGTGA. This CDR3 is built from 13 residues.

The chain employs TRBV20-1 and TRBJ2-3. Germline CDR1 is DFQATT and CDR2 is SNEGSKA (reference sequence). This CDR3 comprises 14 residues. The CDR3 loop is CSARDVGRTDTQYF.

V and J are TRBV19 and TRBJ2-7. CDR1 and CDR2 from the germline V gene are LNHDA and SQIVND (reference sequence). The CDR3 spans 13 residues. The CDR3 loop is CASSVAVPYEQYF.

The V gene is TRBV28, the J gene TRBJ2-7; the TRBD1 assignment by TCRdb is unverifiable without DNA. The germline CDR1 and CDR2 sequences are MDHEN and SYDVKM. CDR3 length: 13 residues. CDR3: CASSDDRGYEQYF.

CDR3 protein: CASSPAYGKWDTQYF. The chain combines TRBV6-2 or TRBV6-3 with TRBJ2-3; TCRdb's D call, TRBD2, is unchecked because there is no DNA. The CDR3 sequence is 15 residues long. Germline V lookup: CDR1 MNHEY, CDR2 SVGEGT.

The V call is TRBV20-1, the J call TRBJ2-1; the D call from TCRdb, TRBD2, cannot be confirmed without DNA. Germline lookup yields CDR1 DFQATT and CDR2 SNEGSKA (reference sequence). This CDR3 has 17 amino acids. CDR3 amino acids: CSAREKTSGRTRNEQFF.

The chain couples TRBV5-4 to TRBJ2-3; checking the TCRdb D call of TRBD2 is not possible without DNA. The germline V gene has CDR1 SGHNT and CDR2 YYREEE (reference sequence). This CDR3 region has 13 residues. The CDR3 spells CASGPSVTDTQYF.

The chain employs TRBV11-2 and TRBJ1-2; TCRdb's D call, TRBD1, is unchecked because there is no DNA. Per germline, CDR1 SGHAT and CDR2 FQNNGV. This CDR3 has 15 residues. This CDR3 reads CASSNILGAPYGYTF.

The chain recombines TRBV10-3 with TRBJ2-4; as DNA is missing, the TRBD1 call by TCRdb cannot be tested. The CDR3 is made up of 15 amino acids. Looked up from germline, CDR1 is ENHRY and CDR2 is SYGVKD. The CDR3 loop is CAISESPGSLNIQYF.

The chain recombines TRBV3-1 with TRBJ2-7; TCRdb gives TRBD1 as the D gene, but with no DNA this cannot be confirmed. This CDR3 is 14 amino acids long. The germline V gene encodes CDR1 LGHDT and CDR2 YNNKEL (reference sequence). CDR3: CASSNRDRGSEQYF.

CDR3 in amino acids: CASSLTTTSSYEQYF. This chain joins TRBV7-9 and TRBJ2-7. This CDR3 region has 15 residues. Germline CDR1 and CDR2: SEHNR and FQNEAQ (reference sequence).

The V gene is TRBV6-5, the J gene TRBJ1-2. Germline-derived CDR1 and CDR2 are MNHEY and SVGAGI. The CDR3 runs to 14 residues. This CDR3 is CASSYSTRAVGYTF.

This chain links TRBV20-1 with TRBJ2-3. The germline V gene encodes CDR1 DFQATT and CDR2 SNEGSKA (reference sequence). This CDR3 is built from 14 residues. The CDR3 sequence: CSAGVYSSTDTQYF.

The chain joins TRBV29-1 to TRBJ2-7; TCRdb lists TRBD1, though no DNA is available to test this call. CDR3 length: 13 amino acids. Germline CDR1 reads SQVTM; CDR2 reads ANQGSEA. The CDR3 spells CSVVWREGYEQYF.

The chain couples TRBV20-1 to TRBJ1-1; the TRBD1 assignment by TCRdb is unverifiable without DNA. The germline gives CDR1 DFQATT, CDR2 SNEGSKA (reference sequence). The CDR3 length is 13 residues. CDR3 sequence: CSAGSGSGTEAFF.

The chain has TRBV4-3 and TRBJ1-2; the D call of TRBD1 rests on TCRdb alone, since no DNA is present to check it. This CDR3 is built from 15 residues. Germline assignment: CDR1 LGHNA and CDR2 YSLEER. The CDR3 region is CASSQEGAENYGYTF.

J is TRBJ1-2 and V is TRBV20-1; the D call from TCRdb, TRBD1, cannot be confirmed without DNA. The CDR3 contains 12 residues. CDR1 and CDR2 (germline): DFQATT, SNEGSKA (reference sequence). This CDR3 is CSAVDSPYGYTF.

This chain links TRBV4-1 with TRBJ2-2. Germline CDR1 MGHRA, CDR2 YSYEKL. The CDR3 is 16 amino acids. The CDR3: CASSRKEDGYTGELFF.

The genes are TRBV4-1 and TRBJ2-7; TCRdb names TRBD2, which stays unverified in the absence of DNA. The CDR3 has 16 amino acids. Looked up from germline, CDR1 is MGHRA and CDR2 is YSYEKL. CDR3 residues: CASSLLGLAGADEQYF.

This chain connects TRBV24-1 to TRBJ2-3; absent DNA, TCRdb's TRBD1 call cannot be checked. CDR3 length: 15 residues. CDR1 is KGHDR, CDR2 SFDVKD, per germline. CDR3 residues: CATSDLRDRGNTQYF.

The chain combines TRBV12-3 or TRBV12-4 with TRBJ1-5; TCRdb's D call of TRBD1 is untestable without DNA. This CDR3 region has 15 residues. CDR3 protein: CASSFEGASNQPQHF.

This chain connects TRBV7-6 to TRBJ1-6; TCRdb's D gene call, TRBD1, goes unchecked for lack of DNA. Germline loops: CDR1 SGHVS, CDR2 FNYEAQ. This CDR3 is 16 amino acids long. The CDR3 is CASSLVGAGVNSPLHF.

The rearrangement joins TRBV30 to TRBJ2-7; TCRdb indicates TRBD2, and absent DNA this call remains unverified. The CDR3 has 16 amino acids. Germline V lookup: CDR1 GTSNPN, CDR2 SVGIG (reference sequence). CDR3 loop: CAWSQGTSGKTYEQYF.